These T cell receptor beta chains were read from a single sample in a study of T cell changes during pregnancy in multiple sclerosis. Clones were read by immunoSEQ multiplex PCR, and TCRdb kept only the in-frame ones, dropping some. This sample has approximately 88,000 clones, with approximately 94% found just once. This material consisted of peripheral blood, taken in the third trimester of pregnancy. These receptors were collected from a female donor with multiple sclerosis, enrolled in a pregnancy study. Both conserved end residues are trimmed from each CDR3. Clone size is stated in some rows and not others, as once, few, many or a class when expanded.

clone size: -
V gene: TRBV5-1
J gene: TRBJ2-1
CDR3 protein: ASSPGTSGYNEQF

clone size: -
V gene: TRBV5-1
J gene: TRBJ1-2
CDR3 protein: ASSLDTNYGYT

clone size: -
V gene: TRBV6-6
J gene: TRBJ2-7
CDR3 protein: ASSRTREDPTR

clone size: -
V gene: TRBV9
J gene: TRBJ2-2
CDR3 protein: ASSPALAGLGGTGELF

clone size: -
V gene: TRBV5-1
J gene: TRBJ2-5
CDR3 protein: ASNTVTGYQETQY

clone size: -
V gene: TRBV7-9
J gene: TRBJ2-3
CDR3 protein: ASSLAGIAFYTDTQY

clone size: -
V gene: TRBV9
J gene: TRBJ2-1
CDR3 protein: ASSVDPGQGAFNEQF

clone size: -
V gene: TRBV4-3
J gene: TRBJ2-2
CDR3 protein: ASSQDRGLGTGELF

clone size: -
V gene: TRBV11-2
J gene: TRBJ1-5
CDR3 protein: ASSPVVTNQPQH

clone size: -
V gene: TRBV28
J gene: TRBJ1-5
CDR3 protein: ASSLSRQGDIPQH

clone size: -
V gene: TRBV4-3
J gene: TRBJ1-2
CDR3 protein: ASTQQWTDLPNYGYT

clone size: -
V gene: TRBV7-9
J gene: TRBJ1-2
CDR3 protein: ASSPGLVYT

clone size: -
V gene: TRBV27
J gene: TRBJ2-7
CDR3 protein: ASRSGTSGRSYEQY

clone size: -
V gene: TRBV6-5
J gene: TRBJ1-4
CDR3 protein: ASSQQGGGEEKLF

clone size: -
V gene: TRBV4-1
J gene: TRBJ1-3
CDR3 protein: ASSQDPRGRGNTIY

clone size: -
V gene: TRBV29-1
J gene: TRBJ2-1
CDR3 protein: SVGGQGAEGEQF

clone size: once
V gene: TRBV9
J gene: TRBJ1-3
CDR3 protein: ASSMTGGNTIY

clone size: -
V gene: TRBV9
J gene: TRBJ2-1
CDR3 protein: ASSVVGLTNYNEQF

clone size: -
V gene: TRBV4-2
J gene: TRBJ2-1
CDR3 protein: ASSQDPMTLNEQF

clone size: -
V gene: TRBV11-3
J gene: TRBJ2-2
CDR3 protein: ASSLGGPGELF

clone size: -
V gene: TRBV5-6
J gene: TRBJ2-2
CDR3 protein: ASSTLDRAGELF

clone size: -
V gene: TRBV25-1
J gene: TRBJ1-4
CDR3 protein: ASSERQTVIEKLF

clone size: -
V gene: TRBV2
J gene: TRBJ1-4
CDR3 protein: ASSLRATNEKLF